The clone carrying this T cell receptor (beta chain) was seen more than once but under ten times. As yet, its antigen is unknown. The data belong to a study of a mutant IDH1 vaccine in newly diagnosed glioma. Study-level information: Treated patients had a mean age of roughly 44 years and a sex split that was roughly 60% male and approximately 40% female. Patients had received radiotherapy, temozolomide, or both previously, most receiving both.

Study conclusions and caveats: Pseudoprogression seemed unlinked to shifts in top peripheral T cell clonotypes. Of the patients, around 93% had vaccine-induced immune responses.

Some clones are missing from TCRdb's copy, which holds only in-frame ones; the method was immunoSEQ multiplex PCR. The table includes about 96,000 clones, around 80% detected once. The sample's time point: baseline, week 1 (first vaccination visit). Regarding treatment: pre-vaccination baseline after standard-of-care therapy. This clonotype was obtained from a man in his forties with glioma. The sample in question was PBMCs, obtained from a glioma patient treated with radiotherapy, temozolomide or both.

DNA for the CDR3: TGTGCCTGGAGTATTCGGACTAGCGGGAGGAACTATGAGCAGTTCTTC. As protein: CAWSIRTSGRNYEQFF. The chain links TRBV30 to TRBJ2-1; 14 bases are shared with TRBD2. Trimming took 2 bases from V and 8 from J; bases not matched to a gene: 8. CDR1 is GTSNPN and CDR2 is SVGIG in the germline V gene (reference sequence). The CDR3 runs to 16 residues.